Shown below are 29 T cell receptor beta chains from a single sample sequenced in a study of T cell repertoires in cytomegalovirus infection. Antigen specificity for these receptors is unknown. TCRdb reanalysed the reads using MiXCR and keeps one entry per CDR3 protein. The sample lists approximately 910,000 distinct CDR3 sequences; around 32% were seen once. This material consisted of cultured CD8+ T cells from PBMCs, taken from culture after CMV antigen stimulation. Receptors originate from a human donor in good health (CMV status not recorded). Some clones in this sample may be carry-over from other donors' samples.

Many counts were recorded for this clonotype. The rearrangement joins TRBV7-2 to TRBJ1-3; 9 bases align to TRBD1. CDR1 is SGHTA and CDR2 is FQGNSA in the germline V gene. The CDR3 has 17 residues. Unmatched junction bases numbered 10, after V lost 5 bases and J lost 2 bases. The CDR3 DNA reads as TGTGCCAGCAGCCCCGAGGGGACAGGGCCCCCTGGAAACACCATATATTTT. It specifies CASSPEGTGPPGNTIYF.

The CDR3 coding sequence is TGTGCCAGCTCCCTAAGGTCGGATGATACGCAGTATTTT. Translated, it gives CASSLRSDDTQYF. The chain links TRBV7-6 to TRBJ2-3, with D uncertain. The germline CDR1 and CDR2 sequences are SGHVS and FNYEAQ. The ends were cut back, 8 bases at V and 6 bases at J, with 15 bases in the middle. The CDR3 length is 13 residues.

The rearrangement joins TRBV20-1 to TRBJ2-1; TRBD2 might be the D (7 bases). This CDR3 is built from 12 residues. From germline, CDR1 is DFQATT and CDR2 SNEGSKA (reference sequence). Trimming cost V 4 bases and J 7 bases, with 11 bases left between them. The CDR3 DNA sequence: TGCAGTGCTACGAAGGGGGGGAATGAGCAGTTCTTC. Amino acids: CSATKGGNEQFF.

V usage is TRBV12-3 or TRBV12-4 and J usage is TRBJ1-2; D gene uncertain. V lost 4 bases and J 5 bases, leaving 17 bases between the germline ends. CDR3 length: 15 residues. The CDR3 spells CASSSTPESPYGYTF. In DNA form, the CDR3 reads TGTGCCAGCAGTTCCACCCCCGAGTCGCCGTATGGCTACACCTTC.

V gene TRBV12-3 or TRBV12-4 combines with J gene TRBJ2-2, with D unclear. Trimming left V 7 bases short and J 6 bases short, with 15 bases between. This CDR3 has 14 amino acids. DNA of the CDR3: TGTGCCAGCAACCCCTTCGATAGACCCGGGGAGCTGTTTTTT. Translation: CASNPFDRPGELFF.

This chain links TRBV6-6 with TRBJ1-5; possible D gene TRBD1, 5 bases. The CDR3 totals 15 residues. Germline V CDR1 and CDR2: MNHNY, SVGAGI (reference sequence). V shed 8 bases and J shed 0 bases, with 14 bases lying between them. The CDR3: CASEDMGHSNQPQHF. For the CDR3, the DNA is TGTGCCAGCGAGGACATGGGCCATAGCAATCAGCCCCAGCATTTT.

The rearrangement links TRBV6-1 to TRBJ1-1; 10 positions match TRBD1. Germline trimming cut 8 bases from V and 0 bases from J; bases unmatched to any gene: 6. The CDR3 runs 15 residues. Germline V CDR1 and CDR2: MNHNS, SASEGT. CDR3 in DNA: TGTGCCAGCCCGGGACAGGGGACCCTGAACACTGAAGCTTTCTTT. Its protein is CASPGQGTLNTEAFF.

V and J are TRBV7-9 and TRBJ2-2; 7 bases map to TRBD2. After removal of 1 base from V and 3 bases from J, the junction contained 14 bases not matched to a gene. This CDR3 has 19 residues. Germline CDR1 and CDR2: SEHNR and FQNEAQ (reference sequence). The DNA for the CDR3 is TGTGCCAGCAGCTTAGATTCCTTGGGGCTAGCGGCTGACACCGGGGAGCTGTTTTTT. It translates to CASSLDSLGLAADTGELFF. The full variable domain, rest sourced from reference TRBV7-9 and TRBJ2-2, is DTGVSQNPRHKITKRGQNVTFRCDPISEHNRLYWYRQTLGQGPEFLTYFQNEAQLEKSRLLSDRFSAERPKGSFSTLEIQRTEQGDSAMYLCASSLDSLGLAADTGELFFGEGSRLTVL.

Many counts were recorded for this clonotype. The J gene is TRBJ2-7, the V gene TRBV7-8; a possible D gene is TRBD2 (6 bases). CDR3 size: 14 residues. Germline V CDR1 and CDR2: SGHVS, FQNEAQ. V lost 5 bases and J lost 2, with 13 bases in between. CDR3 bases: TGTGCCAGCAGCCGACCGGGAGCAGCCTACGAGCAGTACTTC. Translating gives CASSRPGAAYEQYF.

The chain couples TRBV12-5 to TRBJ1-1; D gene uncertain. This CDR3 region has 12 residues. Germline V gene lookup returns CDR1 LGHNT and CDR2 FRNRAP. V was trimmed by 1 base and J by 7 bases, leaving 7 bases between them. The CDR3 DNA follows: TGTGCTAGTGGTTTGGGACACCTTGAAGCTTTCTTT. It is translated as CASGLGHLEAFF.

Concerning this clonotype itself: A much larger clone lies one base from this, so it may be a read error. The V call is TRBV11-1, the J call TRBJ2-1; no clear D. The germline V gene has CDR1 SGHAT and CDR2 FQDESV (reference sequence). CDR3 length: 15 amino acids. CDR3 loop: CVSSPRHSSYNEQFF. CDR3 DNA sequence: TGTGTCAGCAGCCCCCGACATAGCTCCTACAATGAGCAGTTCTTC. Looking up the rest from reference TRBV11-1 and TRBJ2-1 gives the full variable domain: EAEVAQSPRYKITEKSQAVAFWCDPISGHATLYWYRQILGQGPELLVQFQDESVVDDSQLPKDRFSAERLKGVDSTLKIQPAELGDSAMYLCVSSPRHSSYNEQFFGPGTRLTVL.

The table lists this clonotype with a few counts. The V gene is TRBV12-3 or TRBV12-4, the J gene TRBJ1-4, with TRBD1 matching over 9 bases. V lost 7 bases, J lost 4 bases, and 7 bases stayed unmatched. The CDR3 loop spans 15 amino acids. CDR3 region: CASTWTGDFNEKLFF. The CDR3 DNA sequence: TGTGCCAGCACCTGGACAGGGGATTTTAATGAAAAACTGTTTTTT.

CDR3 bases: TGTGCCAGCAGTGAATACGGGACAGGGAAAGGCTACACCTTC. This sequence encodes CASSEYGTGKGYTF. V is TRBV25-1 and J is TRBJ1-2; TRBD1 agrees at 9 bases. Germline CDR1 is MGHDK and CDR2 is SYGVNS. The length of the CDR3 is 14 residues. V was clipped by 0 bases and J by 8 bases; unmatched bases: 4.

Only a few counts were recorded for this clonotype. The genes are TRBV7-9 and TRBJ2-1; TRBD2 aligns across 10 bases. This CDR3 is built from 14 residues. V lost 10 bases to trimming and J lost 10 bases; unmatched junction nucleotides: 13. CDR1 is SEHNR and CDR2 is FQNEAQ in the germline V gene (reference sequence). This CDR3 reads CAMGERGGRGEQFF. Here the CDR3 DNA reads TGTGCCATGGGGGAGCGGGGGGGCCGAGGAGAGCAGTTCTTC.

The V and J genes are TRBV12-3 or TRBV12-4 and TRBJ1-1; TRBD1 aligns across 8 bases. V was clipped by 5 bases and J by 1 base; unmatched bases: 6. The CDR3 loop spans 15 amino acids. The CDR3 DNA follows: TGTGCCAGCAGTCGCAGGGGACAGGCGAACACTGAAGCTTTCTTT. Its protein product is CASSRRGQANTEAFF.

The chain has TRBV14 and TRBJ1-2, with D possibly matching TRBD1 (6 bases). The CDR3 is made up of 13 amino acids. Germline CDR1 SGHDN, CDR2 FVKESK. Trimming left V 7 bases short and J 8 bases short, with 17 bases between. DNA for the CDR3: TGTGCCAGCACCTTAGGCGGGGGCCGAGGCTACACCTTC. This codes for CASTLGGGRGYTF.

This clonotype has only a few counts. This rearrangement joins TRBV12-3 or TRBV12-4 to TRBJ2-2, with D tentatively TRBD1 (5 bases). Trimming removed 3 bases at V and 2 bases at J, with 19 bases between. CDR3 length: 18 residues. This CDR3 reads CASSFAIPDRENTGELFF. In DNA form, the CDR3 reads TGTGCCAGCAGTTTCGCTATCCCTGACAGAGAAAACACCGGGGAGCTGTTTTTT.

The gene calls are TRBV5-6 and TRBJ2-3; maybe TRBD1 (5 bases). The ends were cut back, 0 bases at V and 4 bases at J, with 15 bases in the middle. Germline loops: CDR1 SGHDT, CDR2 YYEEEE. This CDR3 contains 16 residues. CDR3 coding DNA: TGTGCCAGCAGCTTGGAGTCAGGGCGCCGGGCAGATACGCAGTATTTT. Its translation is CASSLESGRRADTQYF.

CDR3 residues: CASSYSPGGTNEQFF. The CDR3, as DNA: TGTGCCAGCAGTTACTCCCCCGGGGGGACCAATGAGCAGTTCTTC. This chain links TRBV6-2 or TRBV6-3 with TRBJ2-1, with TRBD2 matching over 7 bases. J lost 6 bases, V lost 0 bases, and 5 bases had no gene match. There are 15 residues in the CDR3. The germline gives CDR1 MNHEY, CDR2 SVGEGT.

This clonotype has ten or more counts. The chain has TRBV12-3 or TRBV12-4 and TRBJ2-7; D could derive from TRBD1 or TRBD2 (5 bases each). This CDR3 region has 14 residues. V lost 2 bases and J 0 bases, leaving 8 bases between the germline ends. The CDR3 region has the DNA TGTGCCAGCAGTTTACCAGGGAGCTCCTACGAGCAGTACTTC. Encoded protein: CASSLPGSSYEQYF.

This chain uses TRBV4-1 with TRBJ1-2; 7 bases align to TRBD1. Germline values: CDR1 MGHRA, CDR2 YSYEKL. The ends lost 5 bases at V and 2 bases at J; junction bases unmatched: 8. The CDR3 runs to 15 residues. CDR3 nucleotides: TGCGCCAGCAGCTACGACAGGGCTAACAACTATGGCTACACCTTC. Residues: CASSYDRANNYGYTF.

The table lists this clonotype with a few counts. V is TRBV12-3 or TRBV12-4 and J is TRBJ2-1; the match to TRBD1 covers 8 bases. Trimming took 2 bases from V and 3 from J; bases not matched to a gene: 9. The CDR3 contains 17 residues. The CDR3 is CASSLSIIGQGYNEQFF. CDR3 nucleotide sequence: TGTGCCAGCAGTTTAAGTATAATCGGACAGGGCTACAATGAGCAGTTCTTC.

This clonotype came up many times. V is TRBV7-8 and J is TRBJ2-5; 10 nucleotides align to TRBD2. This CDR3 is built from 17 residues. J gave up 5 bases and V 5 bases, and 14 bases lay outside the gene matches. The germline V gene encodes CDR1 SGHVS and CDR2 FQNEAQ. CDR3 residues: CASSHPQRGGRSETQYF. The DNA of the CDR3 is TGTGCCAGCAGCCATCCCCAGCGGGGGGGCCGATCGGAGACCCAGTACTTC.

This chain links TRBV5-1 with TRBJ2-3; TRBD1 is a possible D gene (6 bases). The CDR3 is 19 residues long. Germline loops: CDR1 SGHRS, CDR2 YFSETQ. The V end was cut by 6 bases, the J end by 2 bases, with 28 bases between. Here the CDR3 DNA reads TGCGCCAGCAAGGGACGCCCAAATCAGGGGCCCGATCCCACAGATACGCAGTATTTT. Translating it yields CASKGRPNQGPDPTDTQYF.

The chain uses TRBV7-6 and TRBJ2-6; D uncertain. The ends were cut back, 8 bases at V and 0 bases at J, with 8 bases in the middle. This CDR3 region has 14 residues. CDR1 and CDR2 from the germline V gene are SGHVS and FNYEAQ. CDR3 protein: CASGVGSGANVLTF. The CDR3 DNA follows: TGTGCCAGCGGCGTCGGCTCTGGGGCCAACGTCCTGACTTTC.

The chain couples TRBV7-9 to TRBJ1-1; 7 positions match TRBD1. The CDR3 consists of 13 residues. CDR1 and CDR2 (germline): SEHNR, FQNEAQ (reference sequence). After removal of 5 bases from V and 7 bases from J, the junction contained 7 bases not matched to a gene. CDR3 in amino acids: CASSITGDYEAFF. The DNA of the CDR3 is TGTGCCAGCAGCATCACAGGGGACTATGAAGCTTTCTTT.

The chain carries TRBV7-4 and TRBJ2-4; D is ambiguous. The CDR3 is made up of 15 amino acids. Per germline, CDR1 SGHVT and CDR2 SQSDAQ. The V and J ends lost 5 bases and 2 bases respectively, with 13 bases between them. The CDR3, as DNA: TGTGCCAGCAGCGGTCAACTGGAGACCAAAAACATTCAGTACTTC. Translating gives CASSGQLETKNIQYF. The full variable domain, in which reference TRBV7-4 and TRBJ2-4 provide the parts outside the CDR3, is GAGVSQSPRYKVAKRGRDVALRCDSISGHVTLYWYRQTLGQGSEVLTYSQSDAQRDKSGRPSGRFSAERPERSVSTLKIQRTEQGDSAVYLCASSGQLETKNIQYFGAGTRLSVL.

V usage is TRBV27 and J usage is TRBJ2-1; D call uncertain. Germline lookup yields CDR1 MNHEY and CDR2 SMNVEV (reference sequence). This CDR3 is built from 17 residues. Trimming stripped 1 base from V and 0 bases from J, with 13 bases between. CDR3 nucleotide sequence: TGTGCCAGCAGTTTATGGCTGGGCCAGAGCTCCTACAATGAGCAGTTCTTC. The encoded protein is CASSLWLGQSSYNEQFF.

The rearrangement links TRBV6-1 to TRBJ1-1, with D unresolved. Germline V lookup: CDR1 MNHNS, CDR2 SASEGT. The CDR3 loop spans 15 amino acids. The V gene lost 5 bases and the J gene lost 3 bases, with 16 bases spanning the gap. The CDR3 spells CASSYYRKPDTEAFF. The CDR3 region has the DNA TGTGCCAGCAGTTATTATCGGAAACCCGACACTGAAGCTTTCTTT.